This entry describes one T cell receptor (beta chain). Its antigen is as yet unknown. Data came from immunoSEQ multiplex PCR; TCRdb stores just in-frame clones and leaves some out. This table has approximately 74,000 clones, more than 70% appearing once. The data are from a study of OX40 agonist ivuxolimab in advanced cancers. V was pared by 4 bases and J by 0 bases, with 19 bases between. This CDR3 is built from 17 residues. In germline, CDR1 is SGHNT, CDR2 YYREEE (reference sequence). Study-wide results and limits: Dosing at 0.1 to 3.0 mg/kg was accompanied by clonal expansion of CD4+ and CD8+ blood T cells by week 6. The investigators did not determine what antigen specificity the expanded peripheral T cells had.

The sample in question was CD4+ or CD8+ T cells sorted from blood, obtained in a trial of the OX40 agonist ivuxolimab. The chain recombines TRBV5-4 with TRBJ1-1, with D perhaps matching TRBD1 (5 bases). The TCR comes from an adult with an advanced solid tumor such as melanoma, head and neck, liver or kidney cancer. This CDR3 reads CASSIRDGREVNTEAFF. Written as DNA, the CDR3 is TGTGCCAGCAGCATCCGGGACGGTCGAGAGGTGAACACTGAAGCTTTCTTT.